This T cell receptor (beta chain) was retrieved from a study of blood T cell repertoires in COVID-19. Overall study context: COVID-19 samples collected from the United States, Italy and Spain covered acute and convalescent phases. PBMCs, B-cell-depleted T cells, or T cells provided the cDNA or gDNA that made up the material.

Authors' processing steps: Quantification of nucleated cells was approximated via reference gene primer amplification. Some clones are missing from TCRdb's copy, which holds only in-frame ones; the method was immunoSEQ multiplex PCR. V and J calls and clone size are given by that table; D and trimming were obtained from the DNA. The sample carries over 600,000 clones, about nine tenths recorded once. Points on this clone: The same CDR3 arises from other DNA sequences in this sample as well.

Germline CDR1 reads SGHRS; CDR2 reads YFSETQ. The J segment lost 2 bases and the V segment lost 4 bases, leaving 5 bases of the junction unmatched. This CDR3 region has 14 residues. This sequence originates from a woman aged 18-29 years with acute or convalescent COVID-19. The chain recombines TRBV5-1 with TRBJ1-2; 7 nucleotides align to TRBD1. The sequencing input was peripheral blood. CDR3: CASSPGGGNYGYTF. The CDR3 coding sequence is TGCGCCAGCAGCCCAGGGGGAGGAAACTATGGCTACACCTTC.